This TCR beta chain was observed in a study of tumor-infiltrating lymphocytes in primary liver carcinoma. Both RNA and DNA were isolated together from about 19-30 mg of bulk tissue that had not been sorted. The junction had 9 bases not matched to a gene; V was cut back by 1 base and J by 5 bases. CDR3 length equals 15 residues. The V gene's germline CDR1 is SQVTM and CDR2 ANQGSEA. This clonotype has ten or more counts. Making TCR beta cDNA involved approximately 510 ng total RNA and a constant-region primer. Three rounds of nested multiplex PCR with slightly modified ARM-PCR produced TCR beta libraries. A C-beta reverse primer was combined with TRBV1-TRBV30 forward primers in the first two PCR rounds, and each round had 9 to 10 cycles. TCRdb ran MiXCR on the multiplex PCR reads and lists one entry per CDR3 protein. Here the sample spans roughly 120,000 distinct CDR3 sequences, around 64% being singletons.

The source is a woman aged 55-70 years with primary liver carcinoma and hepatitis B virus infection. What was sequenced was liver tumor tissue from sampling region 3. Regarding subset: tumor region T3, left-lateral pole. The chain combines TRBV29-1 with TRBJ2-5; 8 bases map to TRBD1. Here the CDR3 DNA reads TGCAGCGTTGAAGGGGGCCAGGGGGCTGGGGAGACCCAGTACTTC. Amino acids: CSVEGGQGAGETQYF. The variable domain in full, completed from reference TRBV29-1 and TRBJ2-5, reads SAVISQKPSRDICQRGTSLTIQCQVDSQVTMMFWYRQQPGQSLTLIATANQGSEATYESGFVIDKFPISRPNLTFSTLTVSNMSPEDSSIYLCSVEGGQGAGETQYFGPGTRLLVL.